This T cell receptor (beta chain) was sequenced for a study of shared clonotypes between healthy human individuals. The naive CD8 fraction comprised CD45RO-negative cells positively selected for CCR7 and excluded terminally differentiated effector memory CD45RA+ cells. Donors were healthy HIV-negative adults without recently reported acute infections or vaccinations. Everyone who donated was a Caucasian adult who lived in Nashville, Tennessee. The repertoire was sequenced with immunoSEQ multiplex PCR; TCRdb's copy has only in-frame clones and lacks some. The sample consists of roughly 2,000,000 clones, 93% of them appearing once. The CDR3 has 13 amino acids. Germline lookup yields CDR1 MNHEY and CDR2 SMNVEV (reference sequence). V shed 3 bases and J shed 7 bases, with 12 bases lying between them. A word on this clone: Additional DNA sequences in this sample encode the identical CDR3.

The chain carries TRBV27 and TRBJ1-2; D is possibly TRBD1 (6 bases). The sample taken for sequencing was naive CD8+ T cells from PBMCs. The source is a young man in good health. Some clones in this sample may be carry-over from other donors' samples. The CDR3 loop reads CASSLGGATGYTF. In DNA, the CDR3 is TGTGCCAGCAGTTTGGGGGGGGCTACTGGCTACACCTTC.